This note documents a single T cell receptor (beta chain) sequence. Seattle patients were enrolled during active infection and followed longitudinally. Profiled with immunoSEQ multiplex PCR; TCRdb holds only in-frame clones, not every one. The table includes 150,000 to 170,000 clones, more than 75% detected once. This specimen comes from a study of blood T cell repertoires in COVID-19. V dropped 4 bases and J dropped 7 bases, with 26 bases sitting between them. This CDR3 contains 18 residues. The V gene's germline CDR1 is SGDLS and CDR2 YYNGEE. The receptor was derived from a woman aged 55-69 years with COVID-19, enrolled during active disease. The sample taken for sequencing was peripheral blood. This chain joins TRBV9 and TRBJ2-2, with D perhaps matching TRBD2 (5 bases). CDR3 sequence: CASSPTRYGKERGGELFF. The CDR3 DNA reads as TGTGCCAGCAGCCCAACGAGGTACGGGAAGGAGCGAGGCGGGGAGCTGTTTTTT. Variable domain in full (rest from reference TRBV9 and TRBJ2-2): DSGVTQTPKHLITATGQRVTLRCSPRSGDLSVYWYQQSLDQGLQFLIQYYNGEERAKGNILERFSAQQFPDLHSELNLSSLELGDSALYFCASSPTRYGKERGGELFFGEGSRLTVL.